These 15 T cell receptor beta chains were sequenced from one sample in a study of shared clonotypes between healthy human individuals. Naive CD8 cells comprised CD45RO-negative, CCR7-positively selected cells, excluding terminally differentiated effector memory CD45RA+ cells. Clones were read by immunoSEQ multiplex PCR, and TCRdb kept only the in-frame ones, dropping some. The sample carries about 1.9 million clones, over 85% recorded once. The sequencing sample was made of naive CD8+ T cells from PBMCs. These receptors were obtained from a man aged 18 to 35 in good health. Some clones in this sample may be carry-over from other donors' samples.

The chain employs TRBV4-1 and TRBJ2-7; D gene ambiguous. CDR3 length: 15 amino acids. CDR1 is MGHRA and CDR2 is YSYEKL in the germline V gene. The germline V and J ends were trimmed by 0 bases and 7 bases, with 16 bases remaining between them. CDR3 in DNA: TGCGCCAGCAGCCAAGATTTAATGGCAGTAGAAGAGCAGTACTTC. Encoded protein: CASSQDLMAVEEQYF.

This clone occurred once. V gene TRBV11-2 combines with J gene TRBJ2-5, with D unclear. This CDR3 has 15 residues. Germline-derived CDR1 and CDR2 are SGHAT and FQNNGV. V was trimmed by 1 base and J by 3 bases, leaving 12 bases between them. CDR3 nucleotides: TGTGCCAGCAGCTTAGCTGGCTCTCGGGAAGAGACCCAGTACTTC. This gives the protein CASSLAGSREETQYF.

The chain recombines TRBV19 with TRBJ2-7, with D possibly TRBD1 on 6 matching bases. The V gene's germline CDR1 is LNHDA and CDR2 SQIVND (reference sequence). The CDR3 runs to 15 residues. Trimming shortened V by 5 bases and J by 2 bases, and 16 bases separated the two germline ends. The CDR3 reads CASSLDRTLTYEQYF. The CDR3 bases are TGTGCCAGTAGTTTGGACAGAACCCTAACCTACGAGCAGTACTTC.

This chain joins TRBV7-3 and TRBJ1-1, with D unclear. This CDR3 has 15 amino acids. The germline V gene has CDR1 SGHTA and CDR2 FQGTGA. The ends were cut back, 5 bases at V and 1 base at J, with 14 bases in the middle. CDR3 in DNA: TGTGCCAGCAGCCCCCACGGACGAGGGAACACTGAAGCTTTCTTT. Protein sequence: CASSPHGRGNTEAFF. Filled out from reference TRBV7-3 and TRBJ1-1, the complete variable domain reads GAGVSQTPSNKVTEKGKYVELRCDPISGHTALYWYRQSLGQGPEFLIYFQGTGAADDSGLPNDRFFAVRPEGSVSTLKIQRTERGDSAVYLCASSPHGRGNTEAFFGQGTRLTVV.

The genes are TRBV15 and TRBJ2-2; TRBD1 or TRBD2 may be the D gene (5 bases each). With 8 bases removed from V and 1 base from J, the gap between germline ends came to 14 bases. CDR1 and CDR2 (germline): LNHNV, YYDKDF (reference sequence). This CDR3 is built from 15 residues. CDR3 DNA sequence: TGTGCCACCGGGGGAGCGACCCAGAACACCGGGGAGCTGTTTTTT. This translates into CATGGATQNTGELFF.

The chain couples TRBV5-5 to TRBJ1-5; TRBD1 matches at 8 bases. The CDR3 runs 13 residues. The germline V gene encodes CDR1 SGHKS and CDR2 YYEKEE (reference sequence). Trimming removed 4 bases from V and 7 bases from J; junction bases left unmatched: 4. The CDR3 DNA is TGTGCCAGCAGCGCTCCAGGGGGCCAGCCCCAGCATTTT. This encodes CASSAPGGQPQHF.

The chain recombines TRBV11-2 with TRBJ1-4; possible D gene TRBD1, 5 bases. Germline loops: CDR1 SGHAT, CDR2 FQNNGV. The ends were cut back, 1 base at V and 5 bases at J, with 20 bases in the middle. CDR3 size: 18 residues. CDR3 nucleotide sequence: TGTGCCAGCAGCTTAGCTCTCTTACACCCGGGACCCAATGAAAAACTGTTTTTT. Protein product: CASSLALLHPGPNEKLFF.

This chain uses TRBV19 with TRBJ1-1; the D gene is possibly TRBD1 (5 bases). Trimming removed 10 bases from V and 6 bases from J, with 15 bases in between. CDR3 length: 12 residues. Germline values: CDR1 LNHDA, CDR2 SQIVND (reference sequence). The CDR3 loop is CATHGGFAEAFF. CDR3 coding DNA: TGTGCCACTCACGGGGGGTTCGCTGAAGCTTTCTTT.

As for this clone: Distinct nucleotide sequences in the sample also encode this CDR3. CDR3 nucleotide sequence: TGCAGCGTTGAATGGGAGTACGAGCAGTACTTC. Translation gives CSVEWEYEQYF. The V gene is TRBV29-1, the J gene TRBJ2-7; the D gene is possibly TRBD2 (5 bases). V was trimmed by 2 bases and J by 4 bases, leaving 6 bases between them. This CDR3 region has 11 residues. CDR1 SQVTM and CDR2 ANQGSEA come from the germline V gene.

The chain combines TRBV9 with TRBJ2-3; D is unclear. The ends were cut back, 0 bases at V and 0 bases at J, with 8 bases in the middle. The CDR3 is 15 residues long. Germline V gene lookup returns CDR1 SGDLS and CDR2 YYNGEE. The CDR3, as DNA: TGTGCCAGCAGCGTAGAAGTCTTTAGCACAGATACGCAGTATTTT. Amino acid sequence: CASSVEVFSTDTQYF.

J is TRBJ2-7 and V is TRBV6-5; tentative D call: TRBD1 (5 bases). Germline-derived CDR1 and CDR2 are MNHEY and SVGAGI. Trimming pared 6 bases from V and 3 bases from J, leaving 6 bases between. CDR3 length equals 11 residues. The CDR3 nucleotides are TGTGCCAGCAGACAGGACTACGAGCAGTACTTC. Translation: CASRQDYEQYF.

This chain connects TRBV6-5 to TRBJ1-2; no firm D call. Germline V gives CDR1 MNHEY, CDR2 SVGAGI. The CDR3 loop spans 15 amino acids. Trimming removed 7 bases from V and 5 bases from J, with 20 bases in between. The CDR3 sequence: CASTPRADTTYGYTF. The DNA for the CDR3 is TGTGCCAGCACCCCCAGAGCGGATACGACATATGGCTACACCTTC.

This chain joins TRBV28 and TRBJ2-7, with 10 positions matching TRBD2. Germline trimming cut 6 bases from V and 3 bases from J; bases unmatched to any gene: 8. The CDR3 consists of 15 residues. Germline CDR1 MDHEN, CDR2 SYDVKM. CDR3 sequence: CASRLTSGKYYEQYF. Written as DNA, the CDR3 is TGTGCCAGCAGGCTTACTAGCGGGAAGTACTACGAGCAGTACTTC.

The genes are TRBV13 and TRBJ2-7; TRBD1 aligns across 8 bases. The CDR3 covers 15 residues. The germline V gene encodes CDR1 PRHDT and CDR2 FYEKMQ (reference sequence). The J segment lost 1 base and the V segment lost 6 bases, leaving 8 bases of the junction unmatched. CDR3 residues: CASSLGQGGSYEQYF. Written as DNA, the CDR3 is TGTGCCAGCAGTCTCGGACAGGGTGGTTCCTACGAGCAGTACTTC. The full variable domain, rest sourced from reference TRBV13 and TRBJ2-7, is AAGVIQSPRHLIKEKRETATLKCYPIPRHDTVYWYQQGPGQDPQFLISFYEKMQSDKGSIPDRFSAQQFSDYHSELNMSSLELGDSALYFCASSLGQGGSYEQYFGPGTRLTVT.

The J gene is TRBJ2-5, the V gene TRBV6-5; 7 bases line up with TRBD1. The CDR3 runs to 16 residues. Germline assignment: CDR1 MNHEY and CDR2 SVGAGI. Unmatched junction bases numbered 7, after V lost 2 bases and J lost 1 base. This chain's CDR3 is CASSYTTGIIQETQYF. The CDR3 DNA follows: TGTGCCAGCAGTTACACGACAGGGATTATCCAAGAGACCCAGTACTTC.